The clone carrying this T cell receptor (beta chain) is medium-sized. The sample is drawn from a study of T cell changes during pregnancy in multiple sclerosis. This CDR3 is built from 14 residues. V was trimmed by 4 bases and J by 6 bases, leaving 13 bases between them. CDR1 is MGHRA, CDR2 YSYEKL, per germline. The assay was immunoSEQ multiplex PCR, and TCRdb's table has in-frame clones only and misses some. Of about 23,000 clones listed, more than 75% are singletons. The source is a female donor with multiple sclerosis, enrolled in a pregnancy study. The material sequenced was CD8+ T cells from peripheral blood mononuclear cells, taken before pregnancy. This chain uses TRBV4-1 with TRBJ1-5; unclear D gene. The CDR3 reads CASSRAIITQPQHF. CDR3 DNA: TGCGCCAGCAGCCGAGCTATCATCACTCAGCCCCAGCATTTT.